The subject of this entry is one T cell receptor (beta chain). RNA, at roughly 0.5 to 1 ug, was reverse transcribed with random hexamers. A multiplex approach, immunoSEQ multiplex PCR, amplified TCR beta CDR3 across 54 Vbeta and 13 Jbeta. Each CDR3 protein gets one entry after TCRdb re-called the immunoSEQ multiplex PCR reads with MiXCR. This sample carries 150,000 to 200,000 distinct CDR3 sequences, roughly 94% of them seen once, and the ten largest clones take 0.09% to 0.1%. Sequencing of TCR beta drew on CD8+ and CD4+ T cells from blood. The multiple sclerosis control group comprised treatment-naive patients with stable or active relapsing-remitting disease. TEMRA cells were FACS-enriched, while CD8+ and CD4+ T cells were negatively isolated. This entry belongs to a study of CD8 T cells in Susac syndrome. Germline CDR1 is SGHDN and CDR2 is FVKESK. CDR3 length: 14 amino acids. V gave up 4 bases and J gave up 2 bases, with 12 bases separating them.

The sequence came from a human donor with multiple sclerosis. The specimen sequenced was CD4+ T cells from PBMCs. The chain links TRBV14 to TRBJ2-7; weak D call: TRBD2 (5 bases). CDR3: CASSLGLPAYEQYF. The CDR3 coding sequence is TGTGCCAGCAGCCTCGGACTCCCGGCCTACGAGCAGTACTTC.